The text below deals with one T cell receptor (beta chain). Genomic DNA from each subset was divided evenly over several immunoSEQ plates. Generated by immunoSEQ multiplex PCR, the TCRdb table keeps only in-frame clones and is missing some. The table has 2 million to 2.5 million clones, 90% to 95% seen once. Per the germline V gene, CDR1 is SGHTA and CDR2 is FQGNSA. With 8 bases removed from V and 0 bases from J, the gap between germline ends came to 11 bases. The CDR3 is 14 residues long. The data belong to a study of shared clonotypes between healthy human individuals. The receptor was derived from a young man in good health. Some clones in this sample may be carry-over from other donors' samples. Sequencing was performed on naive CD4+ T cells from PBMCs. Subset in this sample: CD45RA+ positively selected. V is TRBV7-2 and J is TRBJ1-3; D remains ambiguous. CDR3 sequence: CASRPRLSGNTIYF. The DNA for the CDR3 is TGTGCCAGCCGCCCTCGTCTCTCTGGAAACACCATATATTTT.